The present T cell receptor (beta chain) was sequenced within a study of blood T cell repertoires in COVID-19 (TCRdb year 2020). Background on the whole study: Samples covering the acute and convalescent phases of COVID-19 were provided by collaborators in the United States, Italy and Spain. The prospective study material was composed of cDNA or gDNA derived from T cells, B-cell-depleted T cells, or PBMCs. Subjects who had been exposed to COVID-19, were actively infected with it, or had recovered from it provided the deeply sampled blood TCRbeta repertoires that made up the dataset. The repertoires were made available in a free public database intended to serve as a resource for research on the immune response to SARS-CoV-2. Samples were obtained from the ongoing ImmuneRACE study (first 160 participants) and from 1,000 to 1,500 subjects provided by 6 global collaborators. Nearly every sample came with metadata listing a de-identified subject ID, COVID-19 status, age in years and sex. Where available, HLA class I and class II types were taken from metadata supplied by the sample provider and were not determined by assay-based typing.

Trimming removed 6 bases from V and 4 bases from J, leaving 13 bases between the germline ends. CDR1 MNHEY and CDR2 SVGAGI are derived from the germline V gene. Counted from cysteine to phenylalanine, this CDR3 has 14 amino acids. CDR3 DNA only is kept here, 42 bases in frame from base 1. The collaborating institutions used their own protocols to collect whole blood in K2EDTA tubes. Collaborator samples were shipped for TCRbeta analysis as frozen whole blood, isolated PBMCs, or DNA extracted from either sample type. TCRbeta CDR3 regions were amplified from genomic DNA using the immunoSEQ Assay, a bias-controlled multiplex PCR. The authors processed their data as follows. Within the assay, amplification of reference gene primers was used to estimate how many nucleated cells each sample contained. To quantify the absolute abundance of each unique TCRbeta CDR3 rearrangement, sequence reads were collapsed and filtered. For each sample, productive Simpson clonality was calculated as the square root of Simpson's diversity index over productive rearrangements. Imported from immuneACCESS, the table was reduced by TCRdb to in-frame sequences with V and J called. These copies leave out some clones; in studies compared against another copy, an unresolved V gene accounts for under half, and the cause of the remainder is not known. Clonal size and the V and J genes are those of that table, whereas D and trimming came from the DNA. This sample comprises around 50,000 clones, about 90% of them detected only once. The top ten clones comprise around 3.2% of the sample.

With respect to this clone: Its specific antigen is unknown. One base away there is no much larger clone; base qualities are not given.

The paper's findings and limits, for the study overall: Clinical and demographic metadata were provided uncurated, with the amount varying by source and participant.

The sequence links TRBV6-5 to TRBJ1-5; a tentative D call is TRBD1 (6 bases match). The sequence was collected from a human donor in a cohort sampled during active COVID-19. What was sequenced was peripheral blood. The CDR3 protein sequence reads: CASRGGARNQPQHF. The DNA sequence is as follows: TGTGCCAGCAGGGGGGGGGCGAGGAATCAGCCCCAGCATTTT.